This TCR beta chain was captured by sequencing in a study of blood T cell repertoires in COVID-19. About the study: T cells, B-cell-depleted T cells, or PBMCs supplied cDNA or gDNA.

Authors' analysis steps: Nucleated cell number was recorded as an estimate derived from reference gene primer amplification. Sequencing used immunoSEQ multiplex PCR; TCRdb keeps in-frame clones, though not all of them. V, J and clone size reflect that table, while D and trimming were determined from the DNA. The data hold around 260,000 clones, with around four fifths observed a single time. The CDR3 spans 15 residues. V shed 4 bases and J shed 1 base, with 14 bases lying between them. Per the germline V gene, CDR1 is SGHDT and CDR2 is YYEEEE. The rearrangement uses TRBV5-6 and TRBJ2-5; D is unresolved. The specimen was PBMCs or T cells enriched from blood (not recorded which). The clonotype comes from a man between 25 and 39 years old with acute COVID-19. CDR3 DNA: TGTGCCAGCAGCCCGGGTCGGTCGTTCCAAGAGACCCAGTACTTC. Translating gives CASSPGRSFQETQYF.